The clone carrying this T cell receptor beta chain is a singleton in its sample. The data derive from a study of blood T cell repertoires in COVID-19. Germline CDR1 and CDR2: SGHVS and FQNEAQ. The CDR3 sequence is 13 residues long. Trimming stripped 0 bases from V and 3 bases from J, with 5 bases between. Clones were read by immunoSEQ multiplex PCR, and TCRdb kept only the in-frame ones, dropping some. Of 75,000 to 90,000 clones in the sample, 90% were seen once. Sequencing was carried out using peripheral blood. This sequence originates from a woman aged 45 to 65 in a cohort sampled during active COVID-19. The rearrangement joins TRBV7-8 to TRBJ1-1, with D tentatively TRBD1 (5 bases). CDR3 amino acids: CASSLAGDTEAFF. DNA for the CDR3: TGTGCCAGCAGCTTAGCAGGGGACACTGAAGCTTTCTTT.